A single T cell receptor beta chain is shown here with its context. Its cognate antigen is unknown. The sample comes from a study of cytomegalovirus exposure and HLA in healthy donors. Study information: Around 180 million T cells yielded 100 million or so unique TCR beta sequences in earlier analysis. An early release of data contained 80 million to 85 million unique TCRs, which came from HLA-typed donors.

V gave up 4 bases and J gave up 0 bases; unmatched junction bases: 7. The CDR3 spans 16 residues. The PCR used 60 Vbeta and 13 Jbeta primers. This table comes from immunoSEQ multiplex PCR, and its TCRdb copy is limited to in-frame clones, with some not included. The table shows 200,000 or so clones, with roughly 84% occurring only once. Overall study results and limits: For most TCR beta V segments, an earlier analysis put the productive rate at about 87% or about 30% of the time. Only CMV serostatus was available as immune exposure information.

The sequencing input was PBMCs. The source is a boy aged 2-9 years in good health and CMV-seronegative. V is TRBV5-3 and J is TRBJ2-3; 8 nucleotides agree with TRBD2. TRBV5-3 is known as an ORF, though its function is uncertain. The CDR3 loop is CARSPLAGRSTDTQYF. CDR3 coding DNA: TGTGCCAGAAGCCCCTTAGCGGGGAGAAGCACAGATACGCAGTATTTT.